Below, 14 T cell receptor beta chains from the same sample are listed, as sequenced in a study of tumor-infiltrating lymphocytes in primary liver carcinoma. The approximately 17-32 mg bulk tissue piece was not sorted before simultaneous RNA and DNA extraction. cDNA specific to TCR beta was made from about 550 ng of total RNA, with a constant-region primer employed for priming. Sequencing libraries for TCR beta derived from three nested multiplex PCR rounds that used slightly modified ARM-PCR. PCR rounds one and two used TRBV1-TRBV30 forward primers with a C-beta reverse primer for around 9 cycles each. In TCRdb, the multiplex PCR reads were re-called with MiXCR into one record per CDR3 protein. The sample holds 45,000 to 55,000 distinct CDR3 sequences, 70% to 85% seen once. Material for sequencing was liver tumor tissue from sampling region 2. The subset denotes: tumor region T2, inferior pole. The receptors come from a man aged 40-49 years with primary liver carcinoma and hepatitis B virus infection.

With respect to this clonotype: An end of the junction does not agree with germline; a read error may underlie this. This chain connects TRBV28 to TRBJ2-7; TRBD2 matches 7 bases. Germline V gene data show CDR1 as MDHEN and CDR2 as SYDVKM. The CDR3 is made up of 15 amino acids. Here the CDR3 reads CASLTGTNGRYGQYF. In DNA form, the CDR3 reads TGTGCCAGCCTCACCGGGACTAACGGGAGGTACGGGCAGTACTTC.

Turning to this clonotype: At one end, the junction sequence differs from germline, possibly due to a read error. The chain recombines TRBV12-3 or TRBV12-4 with TRBJ2-5, with 10 positions matching TRBD2. CDR3 length: 15 amino acids. CDR3 sequence reads: CASRGIAGGSETQCF. CDR3 coding DNA: TGTGCCAGCAGGGGTATAGCGGGAGGAAGTGAGACCCAGTGCTTC.

The sample holds one count of this clonotype. The junction departs from the called germline gene at one end, perhaps through a read error. V gene TRBV30 combines with J gene TRBJ2-5; 8 bases are shared with TRBD1. This CDR3 has 15 residues. CDR1 GTSNPN and CDR2 SVGIG come from the germline V gene (reference sequence). The CDR3 here is CAWSVGQALSRAQYF. The CDR3 DNA sequence: TGTGCCTGGAGTGTGGGACAGGCCCTATCTCGGGCCCAGTATTTC.

This chain links TRBV4-1 with TRBJ1-1; D gene ambiguous. Trimming removed 7 bases from V and 8 bases from J, with 14 bases in between. CDR3 length equals 12 residues. Germline V gene data show CDR1 as MGHRA and CDR2 as YSYEKL. CDR3 protein: CASIPSGSEAFF. In DNA form, the CDR3 reads TGCGCCAGCATCCCTTCTGGGAGCGAAGCTTTCTTT.

This chain's CDR3 is CANTPLEATHCEQYF. CDR3 in DNA: TGTGCCAACACCCCCTTGGAAGCGACCCACTGCGAGCAGTACTTC. This chain links TRBV11-2 with TRBJ2-7; the D is unclear. V was shortened by 10 bases and J by 6 bases, with 25 bases between the two germline ends. CDR3 size: 15 residues. Germline V gene sequence: CDR1 SGHAT, CDR2 FQNNGV.

This clonotype was found a few times. The genes are TRBV2 and TRBJ2-2, with a tentative D call TRBD1 (7 bases). CDR3 size: 16 residues. The germline CDR1 and CDR2 sequences are SNHLY and FYNNEI. V lost 5 bases and J 0 bases, leaving 13 bases between the germline ends. DNA of the CDR3: TGTGCCAGCAGTCAGACAGGGACTTCGAACACCGGGGAGCTGTTTTTT. Translating it yields CASSQTGTSNTGELFF.

Of note for this clonotype: One end of the junction does not line up with germline, which may come from a read error. V is TRBV28 and J is TRBJ2-7; TRBD2 agrees at 8 bases. CDR3 length equals 14 residues. Germline-derived CDR1 and CDR2 are MDHEN and SYDVKM. CDR3 residues: CASSVQAGAYEQYF. The CDR3 DNA follows: TGTGCCAGCAGCGTGCAAGCGGGAGCCTACGAACAGTACTTC.

About this clonotype: Sequence at one end of the junction differs from germline and may be a read error. This chain links TRBV11-2 with TRBJ2-7; unclear D gene. CDR3 length equals 15 residues. Germline CDR1 is SGHAT and CDR2 is FQNNGV. CDR3 bases: TGTACCATCAGCCTATCTGTGGGAATATCCTACGAGCGGTACTTC. It encodes CTISLSVGISYERYF.

This clonotype was observed many times. The V gene is TRBV7-8, the J gene TRBJ2-5, with 9 bases lining up with TRBD1. Germline trimming cut 4 bases from V and 2 bases from J; bases unmatched to any gene: 11. Germline assignment: CDR1 SGHVS and CDR2 FQNEAQ. The CDR3 loop spans 17 amino acids. CDR3 sequence (DNA): TGTGCCAGCAGCTACCTCCCGGGACAGGGAATACAAGAGACCCAGTACTTC. Translated, it gives CASSYLPGQGIQETQYF.

Concerning this clonotype itself: The junction departs from the called germline gene at one end, perhaps through a read error. This chain's CDR3 is CASSLYDNERFF. CDR3 DNA: TGTGCCAGCAGCCTTTATGACAATGAGCGGTTCTTC. The rearrangement joins TRBV4-1 to TRBJ2-1, with D unclear. The CDR3 totals 12 residues. Germline CDR1 MGHRA, CDR2 YSYEKL.

Note on this clonotype: One junction end does not reproduce the germline sequence, and a read error may be involved. The rearrangement uses TRBV11-1 and TRBJ2-1, with 8 nucleotides matching TRBD2. Germline V gives CDR1 SGHAT, CDR2 FQDESV (reference sequence). CDR3 length equals 15 residues. As DNA, the CDR3 is TGTGCCAGCAGCTTCGGGACTAGTGACTACAATGGGCAGTTCTTC. As protein: CASSFGTSDYNGQFF.

This clonotype was counted a few times. Germline is not matched at one junction end, which may reflect a read error. The chain has TRBV29-1 and TRBJ2-7, with 8 bases that match TRBD1. Germline V gives CDR1 SQVTM, CDR2 ANQGSEA. The CDR3 contains 14 residues. The CDR3 sequence is CSVIAGGSPYEQYF. CDR3 DNA sequence: TGCAGTGTTATAGCAGGGGGCAGCCCCTACGAACAGTACTTC.

In regard to this clonotype: At one end the junction does not follow the germline gene, possibly because of a read error. This chain joins TRBV7-9 and TRBJ1-2, with TRBD1 identical over 7 bases. This CDR3 region has 13 residues. Germline CDR1 is SEHNR and CDR2 is FQNEAQ (reference sequence). CDR3 nucleotides: TGTGCCAGCAGCCCGACAGGGATTTATGACTACATCTTC. This codes for CASSPTGIYDYIF.

Comment on this clonotype: The junction does not match germline at one end; this may be a read error. The chain employs TRBV29-1 and TRBJ2-5; 7 bases are a match to TRBD2. CDR3 length: 13 amino acids. CDR1 is SQVTM, CDR2 ANQGSEA, per germline. CDR3: CSVGGRAPKTQYF. The CDR3 DNA reads as TGTAGCGTTGGTGGGAGGGCCCCTAAGACCCAGTACTTC. The full variable domain, in which reference TRBV29-1 and TRBJ2-5 provide the parts outside the CDR3, is SAVISQKPSRDICQRGTSLTIQCQVDSQVTMMFWYRQQPGQSLTLIATANQGSEATYESGFVIDKFPISRPNLTFSTLTVSNMSPEDSSIYLCSVGGRAPKTQYFGPGTRLLVL.